Many counts were recorded for the clone carrying this T cell receptor beta chain. Germline V lookup: CDR1 MNHEY, CDR2 SVGAGI. The CDR3 has 18 amino acids. Trimming removed 0 bases from V and 0 bases from J, with 18 bases in between. The sample originates from a study of CD8 T cells in ankylosing spondylitis. TCRdb processed the 5' RACE reads anew with MiXCR; each CDR3 protein has one entry. Counted here are 200,000 to 250,000 distinct CDR3 sequences, roughly 10% occurring once; the ten biggest clones make up roughly a fifth. Sequencing was carried out using blood, either unsorted or a sorted T cell fraction (not recorded which). This sequence was found in a male donor with ankylosing spondylitis or in good health (not recorded which). The chain is built from TRBV6-5 and TRBJ2-7; maybe TRBD2 (6 bases). The CDR3 spells CASSYSRRTRETSYEQYF. CDR3 bases: TGTGCCAGCAGTTACTCGAGACGGACCCGGGAGACCTCCTACGAGCAGTACTTC.